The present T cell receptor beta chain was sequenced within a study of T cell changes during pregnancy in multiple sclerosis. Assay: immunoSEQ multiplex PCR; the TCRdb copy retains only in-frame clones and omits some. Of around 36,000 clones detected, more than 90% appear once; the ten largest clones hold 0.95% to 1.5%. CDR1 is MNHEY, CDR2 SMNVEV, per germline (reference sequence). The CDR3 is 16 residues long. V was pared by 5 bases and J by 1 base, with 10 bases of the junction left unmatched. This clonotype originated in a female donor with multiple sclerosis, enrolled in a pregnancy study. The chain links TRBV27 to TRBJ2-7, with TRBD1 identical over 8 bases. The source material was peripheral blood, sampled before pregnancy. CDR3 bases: TGTGCCAGCAGTCCAGTGTCAGGGGGCGCATCCTACGAGCAGTACTTC. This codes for CASSPVSGGASYEQYF.